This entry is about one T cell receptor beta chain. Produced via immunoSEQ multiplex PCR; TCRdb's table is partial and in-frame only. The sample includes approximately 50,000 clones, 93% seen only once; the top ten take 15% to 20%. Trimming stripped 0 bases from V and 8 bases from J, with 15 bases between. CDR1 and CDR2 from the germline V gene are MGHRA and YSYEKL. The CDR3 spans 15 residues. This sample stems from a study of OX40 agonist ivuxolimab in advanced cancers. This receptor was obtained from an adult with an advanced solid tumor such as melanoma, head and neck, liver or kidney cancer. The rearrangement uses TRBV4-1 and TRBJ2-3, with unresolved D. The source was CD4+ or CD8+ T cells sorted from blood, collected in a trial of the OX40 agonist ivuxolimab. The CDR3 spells CASSQEGLGGGTQYF. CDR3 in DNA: TGCGCCAGCAGCCAAGAGGGCTTGGGCGGTGGTACGCAGTATTTT.